One and the same sample provided the 29 T cell receptor beta chains below, sequenced in a study of T cell responses to AZD1222 COVID-19 vaccine. TCRdb keeps only in-frame clones here, not all; method: immunoSEQ multiplex PCR. The repertoire has 110,000 to 150,000 clones, 92% of them found once; the top ten carry more than 3.5%. Sequencing used peripheral blood, obtained on day 0 of AZD1222 vaccination. The receptors stem from an adult in good health.

The chain recombines TRBV5-1 with TRBJ2-7, with 8 bases matching TRBD1. V trimming: 4 bases; J trimming: 2 bases; junction bases outside the gene matches: 5. This CDR3 comprises 14 residues. Germline V gene sequence: CDR1 SGHRS, CDR2 YFSETQ. The CDR3 coding sequence is TGCGCCAGCAGCCCTGCACAGGGGGCCTACGAGCAGTACTTC. This translates into CASSPAQGAYEQYF. Full variable domain (outside the CDR3, taken from reference TRBV5-1 and TRBJ2-7): KAGVTQTPRYLIKTRGQQVTLSCSPISGHRSVSWYQQTPGQGLQFLFEYFSETQRNKGNFPGRFSGRQFSNSRSEMNVSTLELGDSALYLCASSPAQGAYEQYFGPGTRLTVT.

CDR3 region: CASSSDRVGTQYF. The CDR3, as DNA: TGTGCCAGCAGCTCTGACAGGGTCGGGACCCAGTACTTC. The V gene is TRBV11-2, the J gene TRBJ2-5, with 7 nucleotides matching TRBD1. CDR1 and CDR2 (germline): SGHAT, FQNNGV. The CDR3 sequence is 13 residues long. The V segment lost 4 bases and the J segment 7 bases; nucleotides outside the gene matches: 6.

V usage is TRBV21-1 and J usage is TRBJ1-3; no DNA check was done on the table's D call, TRBD1. TRBV21-1 counts as a pseudogene. This CDR3 region has 17 residues. The CDR3 reads CASSKTPTELSGNTIYF. The CDR3 DNA is TGTGCCAGCAGCAAAACCCCGACAGAACTATCTGGAAACACCATATATTTT.

The chain uses TRBV28 and TRBJ2-7, with a possible D match to TRBD2 (6 bases). The CDR3 extends over 13 amino acids. The germline V gene encodes CDR1 MDHEN and CDR2 SYDVKM. V lost 3 bases to trimming and J lost 6 bases, with 12 bases between them. The CDR3 loop reads CASSFRWDFEQYF. The CDR3 region has the DNA TGTGCCAGCAGTTTTCGGTGGGACTTCGAGCAGTACTTC. Complete variable domain (other parts from reference TRBV28 and TRBJ2-7): DVKVTQSSRYLVKRTGEKVFLECVQDMDHENMFWYRQDPGLGLRLIYFSYDVKMKEKGDIPEGYSVSREKKERFSLILESASTNQTSMYLCASSFRWDFEQYFGPGTRLTVT.

This clone was recorded once. The chain links TRBV25-1 to TRBJ1-2, with 8 bases matching TRBD1. Germline V gene data show CDR1 as MGHDK and CDR2 as SYGVNS. V lost 6 bases and J lost 4; bases outside the gene matches: 13. The CDR3 length is 16 residues. The CDR3 loop reads CASRGLRTGSFYGYTF. CDR3 nucleotides: TGTGCCAGCAGGGGGTTACGGACAGGGAGCTTCTATGGCTACACCTTC.

J is TRBJ1-2 and V is TRBV2, with 7 positions matching TRBD1. Unmatched junction bases numbered 5, after V lost 4 bases and J lost 3 bases. CDR1 and CDR2 (germline): SNHLY, FYNNEI. CDR3 size: 14 residues. In nucleotides, the CDR3 is TGTGCCAGCAGTGTACAGGGGACAGACTATGGCTACACCTTC. Encoded protein: CASSVQGTDYGYTF.

The genes are TRBV7-6 and TRBJ2-1; D could derive from TRBD1 or TRBD2 (5 bases each). Per the germline V gene, CDR1 is SGHVS and CDR2 is FNYEAQ. This CDR3 region has 15 residues. V lost 5 bases, J lost 6 bases, and 17 bases lay in between. This CDR3 reads CASSPWGPGTNEQFF. The CDR3 DNA follows: TGTGCCAGCAGCCCATGGGGCCCCGGGACCAATGAGCAGTTCTTC.

CDR3: CASSQSYSARSGNTIYF. DNA of the CDR3: TGCGCCAGCAGTCAATCTTACTCCGCGCGGTCTGGAAACACCATATATTTT. The chain is built from TRBV23-1 and TRBJ1-3; no reliable D call. TRBV23-1 is identified as an open reading frame with a role that is uncertain. The CDR3 is 17 residues long. Trimming stripped 0 bases from V and 1 base from J, with 13 bases between.

The rearrangement joins TRBV6-4 to TRBJ2-7; tentative D call: TRBD2 (5 bases). Germline CDR1 is MRHNA and CDR2 is SNTAGT. Trimming took off 8 bases at V and 5 bases at J, with 16 bases between the two ends. CDR3 size: 13 residues. CDR3 coding DNA: TGTGCCAGCGAAAAACTAGGTTGCCACGAGCAGTACTTC. Its protein product is CASEKLGCHEQYF.

J is TRBJ2-1 and V is TRBV27; 11 nucleotides line up with TRBD2. The CDR3 covers 15 residues. Germline CDR1 and CDR2: MNHEY and SMNVEV (reference sequence). The V segment lost 3 bases and the J segment 7 bases; nucleotides outside the gene matches: 5. CDR3 DNA sequence: TGTGCCAGCAGTTTGACTAGCGGGGTAGGGAATGAGCAGTTCTTC. It specifies CASSLTSGVGNEQFF.

V gene TRBV2 combines with J gene TRBJ2-1; D unclear. CDR3 length equals 15 residues. In germline, CDR1 is SNHLY, CDR2 FYNNEI. V was pared by 2 bases and J by 3 bases, with 11 bases between. In DNA, the CDR3 is TGTGCCAGCAGTGAACTGGGAACTCTCTACAATGAGCAGTTCTTC. Its translation: CASSELGTLYNEQFF.

The CDR3 is CASSHATGLAIYEQYF. CDR3 nucleotides: TGCGCCAGCAGCCACGCAACGGGACTAGCAATCTACGAGCAGTACTTC. This chain joins TRBV4-3 and TRBJ2-7; 9 bases line up with TRBD2. This CDR3 is built from 16 residues. Trimming at V came to 3 bases and at J to 3 bases, leaving 9 bases not matched to a gene. The germline gives CDR1 LGHNA, CDR2 YSLEER.

This clone has just a few counts. The rearrangement uses TRBV2 and TRBJ2-2; D perhaps matches TRBD2 (5 bases). The CDR3 covers 14 residues. Germline V gene sequence: CDR1 SNHLY, CDR2 FYNNEI. This CDR3 is CVRHGVGYTGELFF. CDR3 coding DNA: TGTGTTAGACACGGGGTGGGGTACACCGGGGAGCTGTTTTTT.

This clone showed up just a few times. The chain links TRBV19 to TRBJ2-5; 7 nucleotides agree with TRBD2. Losses at the gene ends were 5 bases for V and 4 bases for J; bases not matched to a gene: 7. CDR1 and CDR2 (germline): LNHDA, SQIVND (reference sequence). The CDR3 has 14 residues. The CDR3 spells CASSFGGSGETQYF. In DNA, the CDR3 is TGTGCCAGTAGTTTCGGGGGGAGCGGAGAGACCCAGTACTTC.

This chain links TRBV11-2 with TRBJ2-1, with unresolved D. In germline, CDR1 is SGHAT, CDR2 FQNNGV. The CDR3 sequence is 15 residues long. V was pared by 5 bases and J by 6 bases, with 17 bases between. The CDR3, as DNA: TGTGCCAGCAGCCTTCGGACGGTCCGGAGCAATGAGCAGTTCTTC. The encoded protein is CASSLRTVRSNEQFF. Based on the CDR3 plus reference TRBV11-2 and TRBJ2-1, the full variable domain is EAGVAQSPRYKIIEKRQSVAFWCNPISGHATLYWYQQILGQGPKLLIQFQNNGVVDDSQLPKDRFSAERLKGVDSTLKIQPAKLEDSAVYLCASSLRTVRSNEQFFGPGTRLTVL.

The genes are TRBV7-2 and TRBJ2-1; tentatively, D is TRBD2 (6 bases). With 4 bases removed from V and 0 bases from J, the gap between germline ends came to 13 bases. The CDR3 sequence is 16 residues long. The germline V gene has CDR1 SGHTA and CDR2 FQGNSA. The CDR3: CASSSRTGSSYNEQFF. CDR3 bases: TGTGCCAGCAGCTCCCGGACCGGGAGCTCCTACAATGAGCAGTTCTTC.

This chain uses TRBV6-5 with TRBJ1-1; D gene ambiguous. Trimming pared 7 bases from V and 0 bases from J, leaving 15 bases between. Germline CDR1 and CDR2: MNHEY and SVGAGI. The CDR3 consists of 15 residues. CDR3 coding DNA: TGTGCCAGCAATCCAGCGGGCAAGCTGAACACTGAAGCTTTCTTT. It translates to CASNPAGKLNTEAFF.

The chain combines TRBV19 with TRBJ2-1, with D maybe TRBD1 (6 bases). From germline, CDR1 is LNHDA and CDR2 SQIVND (reference sequence). Trimming left V 5 bases short and J 14 bases short, with 19 bases between. The CDR3 length is 13 residues. In DNA form, the CDR3 reads TGTGCCAGTAGTGGTCCGGGACACCTCTCGGAGTTCTTC. This codes for CASSGPGHLSEFF.

This clone was observed a single time. The chain uses TRBV10-3 and TRBJ1-1; TRBD1 matches 10 bases. The V gene end was trimmed by 8 bases and the J gene end by 4 bases; junction bases not matched to a gene: 13. The CDR3 runs 16 residues. The germline V gene has CDR1 ENHRY and CDR2 SYGVKD. The CDR3 loop is CAIQGRDRGSGTEAFF. The CDR3 DNA reads as TGTGCCATCCAAGGTCGGGACAGGGGTAGTGGCACTGAAGCTTTCTTT.

This chain links TRBV27 with TRBJ1-2, with D unclear. This CDR3 spans 13 amino acids. With 5 bases removed from V and 6 bases from J, the gap between germline ends came to 13 bases. Per germline, CDR1 MNHEY and CDR2 SMNVEV (reference sequence). The CDR3: CASSDPGRHGYTF. For the CDR3, the DNA is TGTGCCAGCAGTGATCCGGGGAGGCATGGCTACACCTTC.

The chain combines TRBV19 with TRBJ2-1; TRBD2 matches at 8 bases. The CDR3 has 11 residues. The germline V gene encodes CDR1 LNHDA and CDR2 SQIVND (reference sequence). Trimming removed 8 bases from V and 8 bases from J; junction bases left unmatched: 2. In DNA, the CDR3 is TGTGCCAGTGGACTAGCATATGAGCAGTTCTTC. Translated: CASGLAYEQFF.

This clone was counted a few times. V is TRBV10-3 and J is TRBJ1-2; 7 bases fit TRBD1. CDR3 size: 14 residues. Unmatched junction bases numbered 9, after V lost 4 bases and J lost 7 bases. The germline gives CDR1 ENHRY, CDR2 SYGVKD. For the CDR3, the DNA is TGTGCCATCAGTGCGGGAGGGGGCGCCGGTGGCTACACCTTC. It encodes CAISAGGGAGGYTF.

The chain combines TRBV10-3 with TRBJ1-4; D gene uncertain. This CDR3 comprises 13 residues. Trimming took off 3 bases at V and 10 bases at J, with 12 bases between the two ends. Per germline, CDR1 ENHRY and CDR2 SYGVKD. The CDR3 loop is CAISEVDGIKLFF. CDR3 bases: TGTGCCATCAGTGAAGTCGACGGGATAAAACTGTTTTTT.

The chain joins TRBV29-1 to TRBJ2-7; TRBD2 might be the D (6 bases). CDR3 length: 15 residues. Per germline, CDR1 SQVTM and CDR2 ANQGSEA. Between the trimmed V and J ends, which lost 5 bases and 0 bases, there was a span of 17 bases. The CDR3 is CSVRNGYSGSYEQYF. In DNA form, the CDR3 reads TGCAGCGTTCGCAACGGATATAGCGGCTCCTACGAGCAGTACTTC.

A single count supports this clone. The CDR3 coding sequence is TGTGCCAGCAGCTTCCCTCCAACTAATGAAAAACTGTTTTTT. Encoded protein: CASSFPPTNEKLFF. This chain connects TRBV7-9 to TRBJ1-4; D is unclear. CDR1 and CDR2 (germline): SEHNR, FQNEAQ (reference sequence). V was trimmed by 3 bases and J by 0 bases, leaving 5 bases between them. The CDR3 has 14 residues.

The CDR3 reads CASSRLGFPPYEQYF. The DNA for the CDR3 is TGTGCCAGCAGCCGCCTGGGTTTCCCTCCCTACGAGCAGTACTTC. The chain has TRBV14 and TRBJ2-7; D is unresolved. There are 15 residues in the CDR3. Germline CDR1 reads SGHDN; CDR2 reads FVKESK. V lost 4 bases to trimming and J lost 2 bases, with 15 bases between them.

The chain employs TRBV6-1 and TRBJ2-1; 7 bases match TRBD1. Trimming took 4 bases from V and 7 from J; bases not matched to a gene: 16. Germline V gives CDR1 MNHNS, CDR2 SASEGT. This CDR3 is 17 amino acids long. The CDR3 spells CASSGRGVQGNTNEQFF. CDR3 coding DNA: TGTGCCAGCAGTGGCAGGGGCGTACAGGGGAACACGAATGAGCAGTTCTTC.

This rearrangement joins TRBV10-1 to TRBJ2-3; tentatively, D is TRBD1 (6 bases). V gave up 4 bases and J gave up 4 bases, with 15 bases separating them. The CDR3 is 15 amino acids. Per the germline V gene, CDR1 is WNHNN and CDR2 is SYGVQD (reference sequence). In DNA form, the CDR3 reads TGCGCCAGCAGTGGAAAGGGGGTAGCTCCAGATACGCAGTATTTT. Translating gives CASSGKGVAPDTQYF.

This clone appeared a single time. The gene calls are TRBV28 and TRBJ2-7, with 12 bases aligning to TRBD2. CDR3 size: 20 residues. The V gene's germline CDR1 is MDHEN and CDR2 SYDVKM. The V segment lost 6 bases and the J segment 2 bases; nucleotides outside the gene matches: 20. The CDR3 region is CASSYTQTGVGLAGTYEQYF. CDR3 bases: TGTGCCAGCAGCTACACCCAGACAGGGGTCGGACTAGCGGGAACCTACGAGCAGTACTTC.